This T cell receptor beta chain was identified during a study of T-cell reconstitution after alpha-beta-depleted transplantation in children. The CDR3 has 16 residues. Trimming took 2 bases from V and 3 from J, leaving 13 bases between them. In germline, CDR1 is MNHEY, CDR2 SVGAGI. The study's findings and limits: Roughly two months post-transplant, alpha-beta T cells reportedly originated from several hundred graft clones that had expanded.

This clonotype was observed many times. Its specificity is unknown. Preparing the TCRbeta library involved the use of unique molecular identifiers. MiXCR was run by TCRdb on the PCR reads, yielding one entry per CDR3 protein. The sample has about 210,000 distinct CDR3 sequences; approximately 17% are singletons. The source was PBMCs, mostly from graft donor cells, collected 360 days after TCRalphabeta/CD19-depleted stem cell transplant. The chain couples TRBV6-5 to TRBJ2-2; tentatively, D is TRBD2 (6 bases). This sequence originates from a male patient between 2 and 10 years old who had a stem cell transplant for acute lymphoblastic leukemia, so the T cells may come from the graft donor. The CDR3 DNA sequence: TGTGCCAGCAGTTACAGGGAGCGGGTTTACACCGGGGAGCTGTTTTTT. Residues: CASSYRERVYTGELFF.